These T cell receptor beta chains were read from a single sample in a study of T cells in Graves' hyperthyroidism and ophthalmopathy. MiXCR, run by TCRdb on the multiplex PCR reads, gives a single entry per CDR3 protein. In the table there are about half a million distinct CDR3 sequences, less than 25% of which are singletons. The sequencing sample was made of blood. Every receptor here comes from a man younger than 30 with Graves' hyperthyroidism. The conserved cysteine and the conserved F or W are not part of the CDR3 here. Only some rows state a clone size, as once, few, many or a class for expanded clones.

clone_size	v_call	j_call	cdr3_aa
many	TRBV24-1	TRBJ2-2	ATSDNSTARRWTGELF
many	TRBV30	TRBJ1-6	AWSRAGGRDSPLH
many	TRBV30	TRBJ2-5	AWSGAGSWGETQY
-	TRBV12-3/TRBV12-4	TRBJ1-1	ATKRGQGPMNTEAF
few	TRBV4-1	TRBJ2-7	ASSLKIAGSSYEQY
few	TRBV11-2	TRBJ1-3	ASSLGQRPRNTIY
many	TRBV30	TRBJ1-2	AWSLQGDYGYT
many	TRBV12-3/TRBV12-4	TRBJ1-1	ASSLWGQMNTEAF
-	TRBV28	TRBJ1-1	ASPGEGEPSGDTEAF
few	TRBV3-1	TRBJ2-2	ASSQGSFSTGELF
many	TRBV20-1	TRBJ1-1	SARAPSSRNTEAF
many	TRBV5-4	TRBJ2-5	ASSSPGQGGVETQY
few	TRBV4-1	TRBJ1-2	ASRPPGQFYGYT
many	TRBV2	TRBJ1-2	ASRAPQGANYGYT
-	TRBV18	TRBJ1-1	ASSPQGDATEAF
few	TRBV10-2	TRBJ2-5	ASSVGALETQY
many	TRBV6-2/TRBV6-3	TRBJ2-7	ASSPLAGASYEQY
many	TRBV12-3/TRBV12-4	TRBJ2-5	ASSFSIDTETQY
many	TRBV27	TRBJ1-2	ASSSPKTGTNGYT
many	TRBV12-3/TRBV12-4	TRBJ1-3	ASTRTGPRSGNTIY
many	TRBV19	TRBJ2-5	APCGLEQLETQY
many	TRBV12-3/TRBV12-4	TRBJ1-1	ASSAGWNTEAF
-	TRBV28	TRBJ2-2	ASRRPGTGELF
-	TRBV5-1	TRBJ1-3	ASSTGQGARGNTIY
few	TRBV6-1	TRBJ1-2	AITPSGGGYGYT
many	TRBV20-1	TRBJ1-4	SARPFRGSKEKLF
many	TRBV30	TRBJ2-7	AGNRGLSYEQY
many	TRBV5-1	TRBJ2-5	ASSLERVETQY
many	TRBV30	TRBJ1-2	AWSVRGQGIQGYT
many	TRBV7-8	TRBJ1-1	ASFIGRPEAF
few	TRBV30	TRBJ1-1	AWRVGQLNTEAF
many	TRBV5-1	TRBJ2-7	ASRFGTSGGLEQY
many	TRBV12-3/TRBV12-4	TRBJ1-5	ASSSTRHFNQPQH
many	TRBV12-3/TRBV12-4	TRBJ1-1	ASSLRTITEAF
many	TRBV29-1	TRBJ2-2	STWTSGGHNTGELF
many	TRBV6-5	TRBJ1-1	ASSLTGFATEAF
few	TRBV20-1	TRBJ1-5	SARPPGGISQPQH
many	TRBV6-5	TRBJ2-5	ASSKDSQETQY
-	TRBV6-1	TRBJ1-3	ASTPPAGNTIY
-	TRBV9	TRBJ2-5	ASSVGRTGPQETQY